This is a list of T cell receptor beta chains from one sample in a study of early T cells in non-severe SARS-CoV-2 infection. TCRdb re-derived calls from the 5' RACE reads in MiXCR, one entry per CDR3 protein. The table includes about 81,000 distinct CDR3 sequences, around 5.6% detected once. The material sequenced was whole blood. Every receptor here comes from an adult who was a healthcare worker with PCR-confirmed SARS-CoV-2 infection or an uninfected control (not recorded which). CDR3s include the opening cysteine and the closing phenylalanine or tryptophan. D genes are given only for firm matches. Size tells how often a clone was seen (once, few, many) or the class of an expanded clone, and some rows leave it out.

len	j_gene	v_gene	d_gene	abundance	CDR3nt	CDR3aa
15	TRBJ2-7	TRBV28	NA	few	TGTGCCAGCAGTTCCTCAGGGACCGCTGGGGGCGAGCAGTACTTC	CASSSSGTAGGEQYF
16	TRBJ2-3	TRBV20-1	TRBD2	many	TGCAGTGCTAGTCCCCCGGGGGGGATAAGCACAGATACGCAGTATTTT	CSASPPGGISTDTQYF
15	TRBJ2-1	TRBV5-1	NA	few	TGCGCCAGCAGCCCAACCACAGGGTCGTACGATGAGCAGTTCTTC	CASSPTTGSYDEQFF
12	TRBJ2-3	TRBV25-1	TRBD1	many	TGTGCCAGCAGTGGACAGGGAAATACGCAGTATTTT	CASSGQGNTQYF
13	TRBJ2-3	TRBV29-1	NA	many	TGCAGCGTTTTTAAAGGTAGCACAGATACGCAGTATTTT	CSVFKGSTDTQYF
14	TRBJ2-6	TRBV27	NA	NA	TGTGCCAGCTGCCTCTCCTCTGGGGCCAACGTCCTGACTTTC	CASCLSSGANVLTF
14	TRBJ2-3	TRBV3-1	NA	many	TGTGCCAGCAGCCAAGACAGTTACACAGATACGCAGTATTTT	CASSQDSYTDTQYF
14	TRBJ2-7	TRBV12-3/TRBV12-4	NA	many	TGTGCCAGCAGTATTTTACAGGCCTCCTACGAGCAGTACTTC	CASSILQASYEQYF
19	TRBJ2-7	TRBV6-6	TRBD1	many	TGTGCCAGCAGTTACTCAATGGACAGGGGGAAAGTCCTTCCCTACGAGCAGTACTTC	CASSYSMDRGKVLPYEQYF
15	TRBJ2-6	TRBV12-3/TRBV12-4	NA	many	TGTGCCAGCACCCTCGGCGGTTCTGGGGCCAACGTCCTGACTTTC	CASTLGGSGANVLTF
14	TRBJ1-1	TRBV7-2	NA	many	TGTGCCAGCAGCACTATCCTGGGGCACGCTGAAGCTTTCTTT	CASSTILGHAEAFF
15	TRBJ1-3	TRBV5-1	NA	NA	TGCGCCAGCAGCTTGGCGGGATCCTCTGGAAACACCATATATTTT	CASSLAGSSGNTIYF
13	TRBJ2-7	TRBV29-1	NA	many	TGCAGCGTTGAAGACACTGGGTCCTACGAGCAGTACTTC	CSVEDTGSYEQYF
16	TRBJ2-1	TRBV30	NA	few	TGTGCCTGGAGTGGTACGGGCTCGAGCTCCTACAATGAGCAGTTCTTC	CAWSGTGSSSYNEQFF
14	TRBJ1-2	TRBV5-4	TRBD1	few	TGTGCCAGCAGCCGCGGAGACAGGGCCTATGGCTACACCTTC	CASSRGDRAYGYTF
14	TRBJ2-7	TRBV5-1	NA	few	TGCGCCAGCAGCTTCGGGATTCAACCGAGGGAGCAGTACTTC	CASSFGIQPREQYF
15	TRBJ2-1	TRBV3-1	TRBD2	many	TGTGCCAGCAGCCAAGGACTAGCGGGAGCCAATGAGCAGTTCTTC	CASSQGLAGANEQFF
15	TRBJ2-7	TRBV5-1	NA	NA	TGCGCCAGCAGCCCCACAGGGTCCATGACCTACGAGCAGTACTTC	CASSPTGSMTYEQYF
14	TRBJ2-5	TRBV11-2	NA	many	TGTGCCAGCAGCTTAGAGAGGGGTTCAGAGACCCAGTACTTC	CASSLERGSETQYF
16	TRBJ2-4	TRBV10-2	TRBD2	few	TGCGCCAGCAGTGAGGCTAGCGGCATAGCCAAAAACATTCAGTACTTC	CASSEASGIAKNIQYF
15	TRBJ2-1	TRBV20-1	TRBD2	many	TGCAGTGCTAGAGGACTAGCGGGAGGGTACAATGAGCAGTTCTTC	CSARGLAGGYNEQFF
15	TRBJ1-1	TRBV15	NA	NA	TGTGCCACCAGCAGACCCGAGGGGCCGTACACTGAAGCTTTCTTT	CATSRPEGPYTEAFF
17	TRBJ1-1	TRBV20-1	NA	many	TGCAGTGCTAGTAATGCAGGCGGCGGATTTGGGGGCACTGAAGCTTTCTTT	CSASNAGGGFGGTEAFF
15	TRBJ1-2	TRBV5-4	NA	many	TGTGCCAGCAGGGCCGGACAATCGGTTACGGGTGGCTACACCTTC	CASRAGQSVTGGYTF
16	TRBJ2-5	TRBV7-2	TRBD2	few	TGTGCCAGCAGCTTATATTCTAGCGGGGGACAAGAGACCCAGTACTTC	CASSLYSSGGQETQYF
13	TRBJ2-5	TRBV7-2	NA	NA	TGTGCCAGCACCCAGGCCGCATCGGAGACCCAGTACTTC	CASTQAASETQYF
16	TRBJ2-3	TRBV27	NA	NA	TGTGCCAGCAGTTTAGGGGACATCTGGGGCACAGATACGCAGTATTTT	CASSLGDIWGTDTQYF
13	TRBJ2-7	TRBV18	NA	NA	TGTGCCAGCTCACCAGCTATAAGAGACGAGCAGTACTTC	CASSPAIRDEQYF
15	TRBJ2-7	TRBV5-1	TRBD2	NA	TGCGCCAGCAGCGCGACTAGCGGGAGTCCGCGCGAGCAGTACTTC	CASSATSGSPREQYF
14	TRBJ2-7	TRBV6-2/TRBV6-3	TRBD2	many	TGTGCCAGCAGTTACGGGACTAGCGGCTACGAGCAGTACTTC	CASSYGTSGYEQYF
10	TRBJ2-3	TRBV20-1	NA	many	TGCAGTGCGTACACAGATACGCAGTATTTT	CSAYTDTQYF
14	TRBJ1-6	TRBV12-3/TRBV12-4	TRBD1	many	TGTGCCAGCAGTTCCTCAGGGGGTCATTCACCCCTCCACTTT	CASSSSGGHSPLHF
15	TRBJ2-2	TRBV6-5	NA	NA	TGTGCCAGCAGTTACGAGGGAGTACGAACCGGGGAGCTGTTTTTT	CASSYEGVRTGELFF
14	TRBJ1-3	TRBV20-1	TRBD1	many	TGCAGTGCTGGAACCGGGACAGAAGGAAACACCATATATTTT	CSAGTGTEGNTIYF
19	TRBJ1-1	TRBV27	TRBD1	NA	TGTGCCAGCAGTTCAGGTCCCGGGACAGGGATCAGGGGGAGAACTGAAGCTTTCTTT	CASSSGPGTGIRGRTEAFF
15	TRBJ2-1	TRBV12-3/TRBV12-4	TRBD2	many	TGTGCCAGCAGTCCGACTAGCGGGAGGGAGGGGGAGCAGTTCTTC	CASSPTSGREGEQFF
16	TRBJ1-6	TRBV30	NA	few	TGTGCCTGGAGTGTTCGTCTGAGCTCCTATAATTCACCCCTCCACTTT	CAWSVRLSSYNSPLHF
15	TRBJ1-1	TRBV7-2	NA	few	TGTGCCAGCAGCTGGGGGGACCGACGACACACTGAAGCTTTCTTT	CASSWGDRRHTEAFF
17	TRBJ1-1	TRBV5-1	NA	NA	TGCGCCAGCAGCTTGCTAGGCAGCCAAGGGGTGAACACTGAAGCTTTCTTT	CASSLLGSQGVNTEAFF
13	TRBJ1-2	TRBV6-6	NA	many	TGTGCCAGCAGTTACAGGGCAGACTATGGCTACACCTTC	CASSYRADYGYTF
13	TRBJ2-2	TRBV10-2	NA	many	TGCGCCAGTCGGGACACCCACACCGGGGAGCTGTTTTTT	CASRDTHTGELFF